The 24 T cell receptor beta chains in this list originate from one sample, sequenced in a study of stem cell transplantation in POMP-related autoinflammatory disease. Sequenced by immunoSEQ multiplex PCR; TCRdb stores in-frame clones only, minus some. This sample has over 25,000 clones; 85% to 90% occur once, and the top ten carry approximately 0.71%. The source was CD4+ T cells from PBMCs, collected before stem cell transplantation. These receptors came from a human donor with POMP-related autoinflammation and immune dysregulation (PRAID).

This clone was picked up one time. The gene calls are TRBV14 and TRBJ2-7; perhaps TRBD1 as D (5 bases). Germline V gene sequence: CDR1 SGHDN, CDR2 FVKESK. Trimming took off 3 bases at V and 3 bases at J, with 18 bases between the two ends. The CDR3 has 16 residues. For the CDR3, the DNA is TGTGCCAGCAGCCATCTCGCCTTGGTAGGACACTACGAGCAGTACTTC. Translating it yields CASSHLALVGHYEQYF.

This chain connects TRBV5-5 to TRBJ1-5; TRBD1 is a possible D gene (6 bases). Germline assignment: CDR1 SGHKS and CDR2 YYEKEE (reference sequence). Trimming removed 1 base from V and 3 bases from J, with 8 bases in between. The CDR3 consists of 14 residues. The CDR3 bases are TGTGCCAGCAGCTTGACAGGGTCCAATCAGCCCCAGCATTTT. This codes for CASSLTGSNQPQHF.

This rearrangement joins TRBV19 to TRBJ2-5, with D possibly TRBD1 on 6 matching bases. The V gene lost 7 bases and the J gene lost 4 bases, with 13 bases spanning the gap. The CDR3 is 13 residues long. Germline V gene lookup returns CDR1 LNHDA and CDR2 SQIVND (reference sequence). CDR3 loop: CASTDRYRETQYF. In DNA, the CDR3 is TGTGCCAGTACAGACAGGTACCGAGAGACCCAGTACTTC.

V is TRBV2 and J is TRBJ1-2, with a tentative D call TRBD1 (5 bases). Trimming shortened V by 2 bases and J by 4 bases, and 11 bases separated the two germline ends. CDR1 is SNHLY, CDR2 FYNNEI, per germline. This CDR3 comprises 14 residues. CDR3 sequence reads: CASSEQGYSYGYTF. CDR3 nucleotide sequence: TGTGCCAGCAGTGAACAGGGATATAGCTATGGCTACACCTTC.

This chain links TRBV4-1 with TRBJ1-1; no definite D call. CDR1 is MGHRA and CDR2 is YSYEKL in the germline V gene. This CDR3 spans 16 amino acids. With 0 bases removed from V and 5 bases from J, the gap between germline ends came to 16 bases. This chain's CDR3 is CASSQDGRGKRTEAFF. As DNA, the CDR3 is TGCGCCAGCAGCCAAGATGGGAGAGGTAAGAGGACTGAAGCTTTCTTT.

J is TRBJ2-7 and V is TRBV7-9; possibly TRBD2 for D (6 bases). The ends were cut back, 5 bases at V and 1 base at J, with 9 bases in the middle. The germline gives CDR1 SEHNR, CDR2 FQNEAQ (reference sequence). The CDR3 has 13 residues. The CDR3 loop is CASSVRGSYEQYF. As DNA, the CDR3 is TGTGCCAGCAGCGTCCGGGGGTCCTACGAGCAGTACTTC.

Worth noting for this clone: This specimen includes other DNA sequences encoding the same CDR3. This sequence joins TRBV5-1 and TRBJ2-3, with TRBD2 matching 12 bases. V dropped 3 bases and J dropped 0; count of bases not matched to a gene: 2. The CDR3 length is 16 residues. Germline assignment: CDR1 SGHRS and CDR2 YFSETQ. As DNA, the CDR3 is TGCGCCAGCAGCTACGGGACTAGCGGGAGCACAGATACGCAGTATTTT. Encoded protein: CASSYGTSGSTDTQYF. The full variable domain, with the rest looked up from reference TRBV5-1 and TRBJ2-3, is KAGVTQTPRYLIKTRGQQVTLSCSPISGHRSVSWYQQTPGQGLQFLFEYFSETQRNKGNFPGRFSGRQFSNSRSEMNVSTLELGDSALYLCASSYGTSGSTDTQYFGPGTRLTVL.

The chain carries TRBV4-2 and TRBJ2-7; unclear D gene. The CDR3 is 16 amino acids. In germline, CDR1 is LGHNA, CDR2 YNFKEQ. Trimming took 0 bases from V and 2 from J, leaving 14 bases between them. CDR3 loop: CASSQDPPGRAYEQYF. CDR3 nucleotides: TGTGCCAGCAGCCAAGATCCCCCGGGCCGAGCCTACGAGCAGTACTTC.

This sequence joins TRBV7-8 and TRBJ1-2, with D perhaps matching TRBD1 (6 bases). The length of the CDR3 is 13 residues. The germline V gene has CDR1 SGHVS and CDR2 FQNEAQ. Trimming stripped 0 bases from V and 8 bases from J, with 10 bases between. The CDR3 spells CASSLARGEGYTF. The CDR3 coding sequence is TGTGCCAGCAGCTTAGCCAGGGGTGAAGGCTACACCTTC.

Concerning this clone: The identical CDR3 is also encoded by other nucleotide sequences in the sample. The chain recombines TRBV5-6 with TRBJ2-3; perhaps TRBD1 as D (5 bases). Germline values: CDR1 SGHDT, CDR2 YYEEEE. Trimming stripped 1 base from V and 0 bases from J, with 6 bases between. The CDR3 length is 14 residues. The CDR3 sequence: CASSLQGSTDTQYF. The CDR3 DNA reads TGTGCCAGCAGCTTGCAGGGAAGCACAGATACGCAGTATTTT.

V is TRBV5-1 and J is TRBJ2-1, with TRBD2 matching over 8 bases. Germline CDR1 and CDR2: SGHRS and YFSETQ. V was pared by 4 bases and J by 4 bases, with 7 bases of the junction left unmatched. This CDR3 region has 15 residues. The chain's CDR3 is CASSPREGGYNEQFF. In nucleotides, the CDR3 is TGCGCCAGCAGCCCTCGGGAGGGCGGATACAATGAGCAGTTCTTC. The entire variable domain, with the rest obtained from reference TRBV5-1 and TRBJ2-1, is as follows: KAGVTQTPRYLIKTRGQQVTLSCSPISGHRSVSWYQQTPGQGLQFLFEYFSETQRNKGNFPGRFSGRQFSNSRSEMNVSTLELGDSALYLCASSPREGGYNEQFFGPGTRLTVL.

V is TRBV6-5 and J is TRBJ2-2; D is perhaps TRBD1 or TRBD2 (5 bases each). Looked up from germline, CDR1 is MNHEY and CDR2 is SVGAGI. V was cut by 4 bases and J by 4 bases, with 13 bases left in between. This CDR3 comprises 15 residues. CDR3 sequence: CASSSGIGVTGELFF. CDR3 coding DNA: TGTGCCAGCAGTTCCGGGATAGGGGTCACCGGGGAGCTGTTTTTT.

This chain connects TRBV2 to TRBJ1-2, with D perhaps matching TRBD1 (5 bases). Germline CDR1 reads SNHLY; CDR2 reads FYNNEI. CDR3 length: 13 residues. Deletions cut 6 bases from V and 4 bases from J, with 12 bases between. CDR3 DNA sequence: TGTGCCAGCAGCTATGACAGCGTCTATGGCTACACCTTC. Residues: CASSYDSVYGYTF. The complete variable domain, with remaining parts taken from reference TRBV2 and TRBJ1-2, reads EPEVTQTPSHQVTQMGQEVILRCVPISNHLYFYWYRQILGQKVEFLVSFYNNEISEKSEIFDDQFSVERPDGSNFTLKIRSTKLEDSAMYFCASSYDSVYGYTFGSGTRLTVV.

The chain links TRBV4-1 to TRBJ1-2; 7 bases are shared with TRBD1. The CDR3 has 15 residues. CDR1 is MGHRA, CDR2 YSYEKL, per germline. The trim removed 4 bases at V and 6 bases at J, leaving 11 bases unmatched. CDR3 region: CASSRQRQGFNGYTF. DNA for the CDR3: TGCGCCAGCAGCCGGCAGAGACAGGGATTTAATGGCTACACCTTC.

The V gene is TRBV5-1, the J gene TRBJ2-1; tentatively, D is TRBD1 or TRBD2 (6 bases each). CDR1 and CDR2 from the germline V gene are SGHRS and YFSETQ. The CDR3 is made up of 15 amino acids. Trimming took 2 bases from V and 8 from J, leaving 17 bases between them. The CDR3 DNA reads as TGCGCCAGCAGCTTAATTGGGGGGCGGCGGGATGAGCAGTTCTTC. It yields the protein CASSLIGGRRDEQFF.

V is TRBV4-1 and J is TRBJ1-1; a weak D match, TRBD1 (6 bases). The CDR3 runs to 15 residues. The V gene's germline CDR1 is MGHRA and CDR2 YSYEKL. V lost 4 bases and J 2 bases, leaving 14 bases between the germline ends. The CDR3 coding sequence is TGCGCCAGCAGCCGACCACAGGGCAGAAACACTGAAGCTTTCTTT. This gives the protein CASSRPQGRNTEAFF.

V gene TRBV10-3 combines with J gene TRBJ2-2, with 9 bases identical to TRBD1. Germline CDR1 ENHRY, CDR2 SYGVKD. With 3 bases clipped from V and 5 bases from J, the junction kept 4 bases outside the gene matches. CDR3 size: 15 residues. CDR3 DNA: TGTGCCATCAGTGAACAGGGGGCATATACCGGGGAGCTGTTTTTT. It specifies CAISEQGAYTGELFF.

The chain carries TRBV7-2 and TRBJ2-2; no definite D call. Deletions cut 1 base from V and 5 bases from J, with 8 bases between. Germline V gives CDR1 SGHTA, CDR2 FQGNSA. The CDR3 has 14 residues. The CDR3 bases are TGTGCCAGCAGCTTAGTAGGGCAGACCGGGGAGCTGTTTTTT. Translation gives CASSLVGQTGELFF.

The V gene is TRBV7-3, the J gene TRBJ2-2; 13 bases line up with TRBD2. After removal of 5 bases from V and 5 bases from J, the junction contained 2 bases not matched to a gene. Germline CDR1 and CDR2: SGHTA and FQGTGA. CDR3 size: 15 residues. CDR3 loop: CASSLGLAGTGELFF. The CDR3 nucleotides read TGTGCCAGCAGCCTGGGACTAGCGGGGACCGGGGAGCTGTTTTTT.

In this sample, this clone turned up a few times. This rearrangement joins TRBV2 to TRBJ2-2; 8 bases line up with TRBD1. Per germline, CDR1 SNHLY and CDR2 FYNNEI. Trimming at V came to 6 bases and at J to 7 bases, leaving 4 bases not matched to a gene. The CDR3 is 13 residues long. The CDR3 DNA follows: TGTGCCAGCAGGACAGGGGTTGGCGGGGAGCTGTTTTTT. As protein: CASRTGVGGELFF.

The gene calls are TRBV5-4 and TRBJ2-6; TRBD1 matches at 8 bases. The germline V gene has CDR1 SGHNT and CDR2 YYREEE (reference sequence). The CDR3 has 17 amino acids. V shed 4 bases and J 2 bases; nucleotides not matched to a gene: 8. The CDR3 is CASSPAGQGTGANVLTF. For the CDR3, the DNA is TGTGCCAGCAGCCCAGCCGGACAGGGAACTGGGGCCAACGTCCTGACTTTC.

This clone was picked up one time. The V call is TRBV5-6, the J call TRBJ2-7, with D possibly TRBD2 on 6 matching bases. The germline V gene has CDR1 SGHDT and CDR2 YYEEEE. The CDR3 runs to 14 residues. V was cut by 2 bases and J by 1 base, with 10 bases left in between. CDR3 residues: CASSFRDFSYEQYF. The CDR3 DNA reads TGTGCCAGCAGCTTTAGGGACTTTTCCTACGAGCAGTACTTC.

This chain uses TRBV9 with TRBJ2-2; TRBD1 matches at 8 bases. The germline CDR1 and CDR2 sequences are SGDLS and YYNGEE. Trimming removed 0 bases from V and 3 bases from J; junction bases left unmatched: 4. The CDR3 loop spans 16 amino acids. The CDR3 sequence is CASSVVGTGYTGELFF. The CDR3 bases are TGTGCCAGCAGCGTAGTAGGGACAGGATACACCGGGGAGCTGTTTTTT. The whole variable domain, filled in from reference TRBV9 and TRBJ2-2, reads DSGVTQTPKHLITATGQRVTLRCSPRSGDLSVYWYQQSLDQGLQFLIQYYNGEERAKGNILERFSAQQFPDLHSELNLSSLELGDSALYFCASSVVGTGYTGELFFGEGSRLTVL.

The CDR3 loop is CASCPRAEQGTSKEPRANVLTF. The CDR3 nucleotides read TGTGCCAGCTGCCCCCGGGCAGAACAGGGCACAAGTAAGGAACCCCGGGCCAACGTCCTGACTTTC. The chain is built from TRBV2 and TRBJ2-6; D possibly corresponds to TRBD1 (6 bases). V was cut by 8 bases and J by 5 bases, with 37 bases left in between. This CDR3 contains 22 residues. The germline V gene encodes CDR1 SNHLY and CDR2 FYNNEI.